This is a list of T cell receptor beta chains from one sample in a study of cytomegalovirus exposure and HLA in healthy donors. Clones were sequenced by immunoSEQ multiplex PCR, and TCRdb holds only the in-frame ones, with some missing. This repertoire shows 140,000 or so clones, 72% found once; its top ten account for less than 2.5%. The sequenced sample consisted of PBMCs. These receptor sequences come from a man in his forties or fifties in good health and CMV-seronegative. Both conserved end residues are part of each CDR3. The D gene is left open where the match is weak. The size field is filled for only some rows; it gives once, few, many or a size class.

j_gene: TRBJ2-1
d_gene: TRBD2
v_gene: TRBV5-4
abundance: .
CDR3nt: TGTGCCAGCAGCCGCGGGACTAGCGGGACCTACAATGAGCAGTTCTTC
CDR3aa: CASSRGTSGTYNEQFF

j_gene: TRBJ2-7
d_gene: TRBD1
v_gene: TRBV7-2
abundance: .
CDR3nt: TGTGCCAGCAGCTTCTACTCGGGACAGGGCTCCGAGCAGTACTTC
CDR3aa: CASSFYSGQGSEQYF

j_gene: TRBJ2-7
d_gene: TRBD2
v_gene: TRBV5-6
abundance: .
CDR3nt: TGTGCCAGCAGCTTGTTTCACGGCGGGGGAACATCCTACGAGCAGTACTTC
CDR3aa: CASSLFHGGGTSYEQYF

j_gene: TRBJ1-5
d_gene: .
v_gene: TRBV6-5
abundance: .
CDR3nt: TGTGCCAGCAGTTACTCGTGGGTTAGCAATCAGCCCCAGAATTTT
CDR3aa: CASSYSWVSNQPQNF

j_gene: TRBJ1-4
d_gene: .
v_gene: TRBV7-6
abundance: .
CDR3nt: TGTGCCAGCAGCCCCACGACAGGTAGTGAAAAACTGTTTTTT
CDR3aa: CASSPTTGSEKLFF

j_gene: TRBJ2-3
d_gene: .
v_gene: TRBV27
abundance: .
CDR3nt: TGTGCCAGCAGTTTATGGCAGGGCAGCACAGATACGCAGTATTTT
CDR3aa: CASSLWQGSTDTQYF

j_gene: TRBJ2-7
d_gene: .
v_gene: TRBV14
abundance: .
CDR3nt: TGTGCCAGCAGCCAAGCTTCCAGGGGTTTCCACGAGCAGTACTTC
CDR3aa: CASSQASRGFHEQYF

j_gene: TRBJ2-3
d_gene: TRBD2
v_gene: TRBV4-1
abundance: .
CDR3nt: TGCGCCAGCAGCCAAGTAGCGGGAGGCCCAGATACGCAGTATTTT
CDR3aa: CASSQVAGGPDTQYF

j_gene: TRBJ1-1
d_gene: .
v_gene: TRBV6-5
abundance: .
CDR3nt: TGTGCCAGCAGTCCTACGAACGGAGGGAATGAAGCTTTCTTT
CDR3aa: CASSPTNGGNEAFF

j_gene: TRBJ2-5
d_gene: .
v_gene: TRBV6-1
abundance: .
CDR3nt: TGTGCCAGCGGACCGGGGGAAGAGACCCAGTACTTC
CDR3aa: CASGPGEETQYF

j_gene: TRBJ2-1
d_gene: TRBD2
v_gene: TRBV28
abundance: .
CDR3nt: TGTGCCAGCAGTATCGGACTAGCGGCACAATCCTACAATGAGCGGCAGTTCTTC
CDR3aa: CASSIGLAAQSYNERQFF

j_gene: TRBJ2-7
d_gene: TRBD2
v_gene: TRBV5-4
abundance: .
CDR3nt: TGTGCCAGCAGCTTGGCCCCCCAGCGGGAGTTTCACTACGAGCAGTACTTC
CDR3aa: CASSLAPQREFHYEQYF

j_gene: TRBJ2-2
d_gene: TRBD2
v_gene: TRBV28
abundance: few
CDR3nt: TGTGCCAGCAGTTTAGGGGCGGGAGGCTACACCGGGGAGCTGTTTTTT
CDR3aa: CASSLGAGGYTGELFF

j_gene: TRBJ1-6
d_gene: .
v_gene: TRBV4-1
abundance: .
CDR3nt: TGCGCCAGCAGCCAAGTTGGCAGGGGTTCCTATAATTCACCCCTCCACTTT
CDR3aa: CASSQVGRGSYNSPLHF

j_gene: TRBJ1-3
d_gene: .
v_gene: TRBV4-3
abundance: .
CDR3nt: TGCGCCAGCAGCCAAACAGCTCCAGGGGCCTCTGGAAACACCATATATTTT
CDR3aa: CASSQTAPGASGNTIYF

j_gene: TRBJ1-4
d_gene: .
v_gene: TRBV5-1
abundance: few
CDR3nt: TGCGCCAGCAGCTTGGGGGACATGGACCAAGAAAAACTGTTTTTT
CDR3aa: CASSLGDMDQEKLFF

j_gene: TRBJ2-3
d_gene: TRBD2
v_gene: TRBV4-3
abundance: .
CDR3nt: TGCGCCAGCAGCCTTCGAGCGGGAGGAAGTACAGATACGCAGTATTTT
CDR3aa: CASSLRAGGSTDTQYF

j_gene: TRBJ1-1
d_gene: .
v_gene: TRBV7-9
abundance: .
CDR3nt: TGTGCCAGCAGCTTAGCCGGAGGGAGGGCTTTCTTT
CDR3aa: CASSLAGGRAFF